The sequence of this T cell receptor beta chain was determined in a study of CD8+CD57+ T cells in acquired aplastic anemia. Looked up from germline, CDR1 is ENHRY and CDR2 is SYGVKD. The CDR3 covers 15 residues. The V gene lost 6 bases and the J gene lost 9 bases, with 21 bases spanning the gap. Investigators profiled TCR beta VDJ and CDR3 from genomic DNA template. TCRdb independently ran MiXCR on the reads; one entry per CDR3 protein. Of fewer than 250,000 distinct CDR3 sequences listed, roughly 56% are singletons. A single count supports this clonotype. The receptor comes from a human donor in good health, serving as a control. The sample taken for sequencing was sorted CD4+, CD8+, or CD8+CD57+ T cells (not recorded which) from PBMCs. V is TRBV10-3 and J is TRBJ2-1, with a weak D call TRBD1 (6 bases). CDR3 DNA: TGTGCCATCAGCCCTAGCTTGGGTAGCAGGGGTGAGCAGTTCTTC. This codes for CAISPSLGSRGEQFF.